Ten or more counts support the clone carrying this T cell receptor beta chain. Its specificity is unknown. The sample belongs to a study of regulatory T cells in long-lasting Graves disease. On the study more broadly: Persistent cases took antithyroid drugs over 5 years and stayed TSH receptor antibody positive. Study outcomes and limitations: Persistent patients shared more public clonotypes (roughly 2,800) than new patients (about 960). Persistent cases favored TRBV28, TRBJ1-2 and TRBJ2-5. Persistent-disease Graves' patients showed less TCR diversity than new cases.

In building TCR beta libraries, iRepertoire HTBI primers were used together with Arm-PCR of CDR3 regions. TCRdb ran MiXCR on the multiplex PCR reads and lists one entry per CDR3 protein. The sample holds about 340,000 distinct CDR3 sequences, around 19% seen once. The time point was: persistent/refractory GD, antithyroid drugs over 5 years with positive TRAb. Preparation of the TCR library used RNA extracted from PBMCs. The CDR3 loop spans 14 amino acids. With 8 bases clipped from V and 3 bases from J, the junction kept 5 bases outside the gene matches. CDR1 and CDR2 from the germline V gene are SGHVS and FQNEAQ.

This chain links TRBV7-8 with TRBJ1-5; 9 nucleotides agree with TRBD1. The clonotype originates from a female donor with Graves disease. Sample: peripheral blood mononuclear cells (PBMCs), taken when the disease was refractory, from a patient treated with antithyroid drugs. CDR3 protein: CASQGQGVNQPQHF. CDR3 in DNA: TGTGCCAGCCAGGGACAGGGCGTCAATCAGCCCCAGCATTTT. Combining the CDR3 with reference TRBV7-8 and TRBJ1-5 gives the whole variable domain GAGVSQSPRYKVAKRGQDVALRCDPISGHVSLFWYQQALGQGPEFLTYFQNEAQLDKSGLPSDRFFAERPEGSVSTLKIQRTQQEDSAVYLCASQGQGVNQPQHFGDGTRLSIL.